A selection of T cell receptor beta chains follows, all from one sample in a study of shared clonotypes between healthy human individuals. The repertoire was sequenced with immunoSEQ multiplex PCR; TCRdb's copy has only in-frame clones and lacks some. The table has fewer than 850,000 clones, approximately 75% seen once. Sequenced: memory CD4+ T cells sorted from blood. The origin of the receptors is a woman younger than 45 in good health. The conserved cysteine and the conserved F or W are not part of the CDR3 here. Each record gives: J gene, clone size, V gene, CDR3 protein. A clone size is listed for some rows: how often the clone was seen (once, few, many), or a class if it is expanded.

TRBJ2-7	-	TRBV6-1	ASSVLAGGYEQY
TRBJ2-5	once	TRBV6-1	ASSKFETQY
TRBJ2-2	once	TRBV5-6	ASSLVGLLSGELF
TRBJ1-1	-	TRBV18	ASSRSLTENTEAF
TRBJ1-4	-	TRBV21-1	ASSNTDREWAEKLF
TRBJ2-5	-	TRBV7-9	ASSPGQGQETQY
TRBJ2-7	-	TRBV5-1	ASSLKGQGAISYEQY
TRBJ2-3	-	TRBV29-1	SVGLLHTDTQY
TRBJ1-4	-	TRBV7-9	ASSALRDREEKLF
TRBJ2-7	-	TRBV7-9	ASSVAGYEQY
TRBJ2-3	-	TRBV4-1	ASSQDHHLAQGTQY
TRBJ1-4	many	TRBV7-9	ASSPSGGWDEKLF
TRBJ2-3	-	TRBV2	ASSWRVGTDTQY
TRBJ2-5	once	TRBV10-3	AISESTGTGTQY
TRBJ1-5	many	TRBV19	ASRGTLTNQPQH
TRBJ2-1	-	TRBV7-3	ASSLGTGNEQF
TRBJ2-2	-	TRBV10-3	AISAPGSNTGELF
TRBJ2-1	-	TRBV7-9	ASSYPRGQFRNSYNEQF
TRBJ2-1	-	TRBV5-1	ASSVGLAGVEQF
TRBJ1-5	-	TRBV28	ASSFWTSMGGFQPQH
TRBJ2-7	-	TRBV28	ASSFAPGADYEQY
TRBJ2-7	-	TRBV18	ASSPSTGAVGEQY
TRBJ2-1	-	TRBV10-2	ASSRWIAESSV
TRBJ1-1	-	TRBV30	AWSSGPFSRGEAF
TRBJ2-5	-	TRBV30	ACASGRQGIQTQY
TRBJ1-2	few	TRBV28	ATLGTVYGYT
TRBJ2-1	many	TRBV19	ASRLAGVENEQF
TRBJ1-1	-	TRBV18	ASSPLGQGQNTEAF
TRBJ1-3	-	TRBV7-9	ASSLDGGPGNTIY
TRBJ2-1	-	TRBV19	ASRSSDFPSNEQF
TRBJ1-5	-	TRBV6-1	ASTGQSNQPQH
TRBJ2-2	-	TRBV5-1	ASSQGAGGPYTGELF
TRBJ2-2	-	TRBV2	ASGLYTGELF
TRBJ2-2	-	TRBV4-2	ASSQTVNTGELF
TRBJ2-7	-	TRBV19	ASSTSGTGSLDEQY
TRBJ2-7	-	TRBV27	ARRKVLRTYEQY
TRBJ1-3	-	TRBV18	ASSPRTNSGNTIY
TRBJ2-5	few	TRBV7-7	ASSFGPQETQY
TRBJ1-1	few	TRBV27	ASSLPGKNTEAF
TRBJ1-2	-	TRBV6-5	ASRIDRDAYGYT
TRBJ1-1	-	TRBV30	AWSFSHRNTEAF
TRBJ2-7	-	TRBV18	ASSPPGEQY
TRBJ2-1	-	TRBV19	ASKSAASYNEQF
TRBJ1-2	once	TRBV20-1	SASWGAGYT
TRBJ2-2	-	TRBV4-1	ASSQGSSGKSGELF
TRBJ2-7	-	TRBV27	ASRFATSYEQY
TRBJ1-2	few	TRBV11-2	ASSLRTYGYT
TRBJ2-6	once	TRBV4-2	ASSQDIRAGRVKSRGANVLT
TRBJ1-4	-	TRBV28	ASSLGGNEKLF
TRBJ2-1	few	TRBV28	ASKSTGFHEQF
TRBJ2-3	once	TRBV11-2	ASSPLGSGFGDTQY
TRBJ1-1	-	TRBV27	ASSLGLTTEAF
TRBJ2-3	once	TRBV14	ASSRPFGGSLTDTQY
TRBJ2-5	few	TRBV2	ASKGGSETQY
TRBJ2-1	-	TRBV19	ASSWSGVSYNEQF
TRBJ1-1	few	TRBV4-2	ASSQFRNEAF
TRBJ2-1	few	TRBV6-1	ASSGTPNEQF
TRBJ1-2	-	TRBV5-1	ASRSIGTAGYGYT
TRBJ2-1	few	TRBV21-1	ASSKVASADNEQF
TRBJ1-4	-	TRBV7-2	ASSLVMSNPANEKLF